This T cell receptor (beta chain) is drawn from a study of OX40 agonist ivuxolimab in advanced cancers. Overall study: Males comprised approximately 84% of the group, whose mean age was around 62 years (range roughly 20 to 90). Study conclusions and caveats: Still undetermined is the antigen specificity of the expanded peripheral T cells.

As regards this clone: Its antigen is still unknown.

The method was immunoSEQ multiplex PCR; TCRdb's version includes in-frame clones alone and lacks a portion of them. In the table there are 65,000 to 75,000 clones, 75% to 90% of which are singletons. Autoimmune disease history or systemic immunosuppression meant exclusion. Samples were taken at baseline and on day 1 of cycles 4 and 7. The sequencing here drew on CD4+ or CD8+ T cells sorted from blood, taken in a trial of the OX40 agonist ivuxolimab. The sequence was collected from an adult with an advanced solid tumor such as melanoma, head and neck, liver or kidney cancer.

The CDR3 DNA reads as TGTGCCAGCTCACCAACCAACATGAACACTGAAGCTTTCTTT. Protein sequence: CASSPTNMNTEAFF. V usage is TRBV18 and J usage is TRBJ1-1; D not resolved. Deletions cut 2 bases from V and 0 bases from J, with 7 bases between. Germline-derived CDR1 and CDR2 are KGHSH and LQKENI. This CDR3 is built from 14 residues.